The 30 T cell receptor beta chains presented below share a single source sample, sequenced in a study of early T cells in non-severe SARS-CoV-2 infection (dated by TCRdb to the early 2020s). Library generation was performed with 5' RACE. TCRdb shows the sequencer as NextSeq 500. The raw public data were reprocessed by TCRdb itself: fastp quality trimming at Q25, MiXCR clonotype calling, in-frame beta chains only. CDR3 protein duplicates are merged, each entry listing the most common genes and DNA. The sample profile shows under 50,000 distinct CDR3 sequences; around 6% of them were found once. The leading ten clones occupy 4.5% of the sample. Input material: whole blood. The receptors shown here come from an adult who was a healthcare worker with PCR-confirmed SARS-CoV-2 infection or an uninfected control (not recorded which).

This clonotype has a handful of counts. The chain combines TRBV11-2 with TRBJ2-5; 12 bases fit TRBD2. J gave up 1 base and V 4 bases, and 4 bases lay outside the gene matches. Germline CDR1 SGHAT, CDR2 FQNNGV. The CDR3 consists of 16 residues. CDR3 residues: CASSYGLAGFQETQYF. The DNA for the CDR3 is TGTGCCAGCAGCTACGGACTAGCGGGATTCCAAGAGACCCAGTACTTC.

Written as DNA, the CDR3 is TGTGCCAGCAGCGTCGGCGGAGCGGGAGACGTCTACGAGCAGTACTTC. Protein: CASSVGGAGDVYEQYF. The genes are TRBV7-6 and TRBJ2-7, with 8 bases aligning to TRBD2. The CDR3 is 16 residues long. V dropped 5 bases and J dropped 3; count of bases not matched to a gene: 12. The germline CDR1 and CDR2 sequences are SGHVS and FNYEAQ.

This clonotype has at least ten counts. The rearrangement joins TRBV10-1 to TRBJ2-5; 8 bases match TRBD2. The CDR3 consists of 15 residues. Germline V gene lookup returns CDR1 WNHNN and CDR2 SYGVQD (reference sequence). Trimming at V came to 0 bases and at J to 5 bases, leaving 5 bases not matched to a gene. Here the CDR3 reads CASSESRASGETQYF. For the CDR3, the DNA is TGCGCCAGCAGTGAGTCGAGGGCTAGCGGGGAGACCCAGTACTTC.

This clonotype came up many times. The gene calls are TRBV7-9 and TRBJ2-1; D possibly corresponds to TRBD1 (6 bases). Germline-derived CDR1 and CDR2 are SEHNR and FQNEAQ (reference sequence). Trimming took 5 bases from V and 6 from J, leaving 20 bases between them. There are 16 residues in the CDR3. DNA for the CDR3: TGTGCCAGCAGCCAAAAGCCGGGGACAACCCGCAATGAGCAGTTCTTC. Translation gives CASSQKPGTTRNEQFF.

This clonotype was observed at least ten times. The V call is TRBV20-1, the J call TRBJ1-2; D might be TRBD1 (5 bases). V dropped 1 base and J dropped 3 bases, with 18 bases sitting between them. Germline V gene data show CDR1 as DFQATT and CDR2 as SNEGSKA (reference sequence). The CDR3 spans 16 residues. CDR3 DNA: TGCAGTGCTAGAGTCGGGACCGCCGGCCCCCACTATGGCTACACCTTC. It is translated as CSARVGTAGPHYGYTF.

This clonotype was counted at least ten times. CDR3 sequence (DNA): TGTGCCAGCAGTCGGCGGGACTCCTACGAGCAGTACTTC. This codes for CASSRRDSYEQYF. The gene calls are TRBV5-4 and TRBJ2-7, with a tentative D call TRBD2 (6 bases). The CDR3 extends over 13 amino acids. Trimming pared 5 bases from V and 0 bases from J, leaving 9 bases between. Germline CDR1 is SGHNT and CDR2 is YYREEE (reference sequence).

This chain joins TRBV7-2 and TRBJ2-5; 11 bases fit TRBD1. The V gene's germline CDR1 is SGHTA and CDR2 FQGNSA. V lost 5 bases and J lost 5; bases outside the gene matches: 4. The CDR3 extends over 14 amino acids. CDR3 region: CASSRTGGVETQYF. Here the CDR3 DNA reads TGTGCCAGCAGCAGGACAGGGGGCGTGGAGACCCAGTACTTC.

This clonotype has a count of ten or more. This chain links TRBV7-9 with TRBJ1-5, with unresolved D. This CDR3 comprises 14 residues. Trimming stripped 1 base from V and 3 bases from J, with 7 bases between. The germline V gene has CDR1 SEHNR and CDR2 FQNEAQ (reference sequence). The CDR3 protein is CASSLEQYNQPQHF. The CDR3 nucleotides are TGTGCCAGCAGCTTAGAGCAGTACAATCAGCCCCAGCATTTT.

This clonotype was observed many times. This chain connects TRBV12-3 or TRBV12-4 to TRBJ1-4, with D unclear. The CDR3 is 14 residues long. Between the trimmed V and J ends, which lost 6 bases and 4 bases, there was a span of 12 bases. CDR3 region: CASSRESLNEKLFF. The CDR3, as DNA: TGTGCCAGCAGCCGGGAGTCACTTAATGAAAAACTGTTTTTT.

This clonotype turned up a few times. The V and J genes are TRBV3-1 and TRBJ2-1; tentative D call: TRBD2 (6 bases). The germline CDR1 and CDR2 sequences are LGHDT and YNNKEL (reference sequence). CDR3 length: 12 amino acids. V gave up 4 bases and J gave up 8 bases, with 9 bases separating them. The CDR3 loop is CASSRPGDEQFF. DNA of the CDR3: TGTGCCAGCAGCCGCCCGGGGGATGAGCAGTTCTTC.

This clonotype was detected ten times or more. This rearrangement joins TRBV25-1 to TRBJ1-3; D gene uncertain. V gave up 4 bases and J gave up 3 bases, with 13 bases separating them. This CDR3 spans 15 amino acids. CDR1 is MGHDK, CDR2 SYGVNS, per germline. CDR3 sequence: CASSVAPPFGNTIYF. CDR3 in DNA: TGTGCCAGCAGTGTCGCCCCCCCATTTGGAAACACCATATATTTT.

This clonotype was recorded at least ten times. The chain employs TRBV7-2 and TRBJ1-2, with D perhaps matching TRBD1 (6 bases). V lost 0 bases and J 5 bases, leaving 7 bases between the germline ends. The CDR3 is 13 amino acids. The V gene's germline CDR1 is SGHTA and CDR2 FQGNSA. CDR3 amino acids: CASSLADRYGYTF. In DNA form, the CDR3 reads TGTGCCAGCAGCTTAGCGGACAGATATGGCTACACCTTC.

This clonotype was detected a few times. The V gene is TRBV5-1, the J gene TRBJ1-3; D gene unclear. This CDR3 region has 13 residues. Between the trimmed V and J ends, which lost 0 bases and 4 bases, there was a span of 5 bases. The germline gives CDR1 SGHRS, CDR2 YFSETQ. The CDR3, as DNA: TGCGCCAGCAGCTTGGACGGAGGAAACACCATATATTTT. Encoded protein: CASSLDGGNTIYF.

This clonotype occurred many times. The V gene is TRBV20-1, the J gene TRBJ2-3; 10 nucleotides line up with TRBD1. The CDR3 loop spans 12 amino acids. Trimming cost V 5 bases and J 8 bases; bases outside gene matches: 4. CDR1 is DFQATT and CDR2 is SNEGSKA in the germline V gene (reference sequence). CDR3 sequence (DNA): TGCAGTGCTGGGACAGGGGCTCGTACGCAGTATTTT. Its protein is CSAGTGARTQYF.

Many counts were recorded for this clonotype. J is TRBJ2-1 and V is TRBV7-2, with a weak D call TRBD2 (5 bases). Germline V CDR1 and CDR2: SGHTA, FQGNSA. Between the trimmed V and J ends, which lost 8 bases and 0 bases, there was a span of 14 bases. The CDR3 has 15 residues. As DNA, the CDR3 is TGTGCCAGCCAAGACGGGGTCTCCTCCTACAATGAGCAGTTCTTC. As protein: CASQDGVSSYNEQFF. Using reference TRBV7-2 and TRBJ2-1 for the parts outside the CDR3, the full variable domain is GAGVSQSPSNKVTEKGKDVELRCDPISGHTALYWYRQSLGQGLEFLIYFQGNSAPDKSGLPSDRFSAERTGGSVSTLTIQRTQQEDSAVYLCASQDGVSSYNEQFFGPGTRLTVL.

In its sample, this clonotype was seen a few times. The chain uses TRBV7-2 and TRBJ1-4, with D uncertain. There are 14 residues in the CDR3. V was pared by 0 bases and J by 8 bases, with 10 bases between. Germline V gene sequence: CDR1 SGHTA, CDR2 FQGNSA. The CDR3 region is CASSLARVGEKLFF. CDR3 coding DNA: TGTGCCAGCAGCTTAGCAAGGGTCGGGGAAAAACTGTTTTTT. Full variable domain (missing parts from reference TRBV7-2 and TRBJ1-4): GAGVSQSPSNKVTEKGKDVELRCDPISGHTALYWYRQSLGQGLEFLIYFQGNSAPDKSGLPSDRFSAERTGGSVSTLTIQRTQQEDSAVYLCASSLARVGEKLFFGSGTQLSVL.

The sample holds many counts of this clonotype. J is TRBJ2-3 and V is TRBV5-6; D is possibly TRBD2 (5 bases). Deletions cut 3 bases from V and 4 bases from J, with 12 bases between. CDR1 and CDR2 (germline): SGHDT, YYEEEE. The CDR3 length is 14 residues. DNA of the CDR3: TGTGCCAGCAGCTCAGGTAGCGTTTCAGATACGCAGTATTTT. Its protein is CASSSGSVSDTQYF.

This clonotype was counted ten times or more. The V call is TRBV7-8, the J call TRBJ2-7, with TRBD1 identical over 8 bases. V trimming: 6 bases; J trimming: 5 bases; junction bases outside the gene matches: 12. This CDR3 is built from 15 residues. CDR1 and CDR2 from the germline V gene are SGHVS and FQNEAQ. The CDR3 bases are TGTGCCAGCAGTCGGGACAGGTCCCCTCAGGACGAGCAGTACTTC. The encoded protein is CASSRDRSPQDEQYF.

This clonotype was counted a few times. In DNA, the CDR3 is TGTGCCAGCAGCACAAAGGGGGCAAGCACAGATACGCAGTATTTT. This gives the protein CASSTKGASTDTQYF. The V and J genes are TRBV7-9 and TRBJ2-3; 7 nucleotides align to TRBD1. CDR3 size: 15 residues. Germline assignment: CDR1 SEHNR and CDR2 FQNEAQ (reference sequence). J gave up 0 bases and V 5 bases, and 5 bases lay outside the gene matches.

This clonotype was counted at least ten times. This rearrangement joins TRBV7-2 to TRBJ2-1; no clear D gene. The V end was cut by 1 base, the J end by 8 bases, with 12 bases between. This CDR3 comprises 14 residues. Per germline, CDR1 SGHTA and CDR2 FQGNSA. In DNA form, the CDR3 reads TGTGCCAGCAGCTTAGACCGGAGCAACGATGAGCAGTTCTTC. Amino acids: CASSLDRSNDEQFF.

This clonotype was seen repeatedly, ten times or more. This chain uses TRBV5-6 with TRBJ2-3; D remains ambiguous. The CDR3 is made up of 13 amino acids. V was cut by 5 bases and J by 1 base, with 8 bases left in between. CDR1 SGHDT and CDR2 YYEEEE come from the germline V gene. CDR3 loop: CASRAWGTDTQYF. CDR3 in DNA: TGTGCCAGCAGGGCGTGGGGCACAGATACGCAGTATTTT.

The chain employs TRBV20-1 and TRBJ2-7; D is perhaps TRBD2 (6 bases). CDR3 length: 12 residues. V shed 5 bases and J shed 2 bases, with 10 bases lying between them. Germline V gene sequence: CDR1 DFQATT, CDR2 SNEGSKA (reference sequence). The CDR3 loop reads CSAFSGTYEQYF. The CDR3 DNA reads TGCAGTGCTTTTAGCGGTACCTACGAGCAGTACTTC.

This clonotype has at least ten counts. The chain links TRBV9 to TRBJ1-1, with D possibly matching TRBD1 (6 bases). This CDR3 has 14 amino acids. CDR1 is SGDLS and CDR2 is YYNGEE in the germline V gene. Trimming pared 4 bases from V and 1 base from J, leaving 11 bases between. CDR3 amino acids: CASSRMDRNTEAFF. As DNA, the CDR3 is TGTGCCAGCAGCCGAATGGACAGGAACACTGAAGCTTTCTTT.

This clonotype was detected a few times. The chain couples TRBV7-8 to TRBJ2-3; TRBD2 matches 12 bases. This CDR3 is 17 amino acids long. With 6 bases clipped from V and 6 bases from J, the junction kept 13 bases outside the gene matches. CDR1 is SGHVS and CDR2 is FQNEAQ in the germline V gene. The CDR3 region has the DNA TGTGCCAGCAGTCCTTGGACTAGCGGGGCCCCCCGCGATACGCAGTATTTT. Residues: CASSPWTSGAPRDTQYF. Full variable domain (outside the CDR3, taken from reference TRBV7-8 and TRBJ2-3): GAGVSQSPRYKVAKRGQDVALRCDPISGHVSLFWYQQALGQGPEFLTYFQNEAQLDKSGLPSDRFFAERPEGSVSTLKIQRTQQEDSAVYLCASSPWTSGAPRDTQYFGPGTRLTVL.

This clonotype was counted at least ten times. CDR3 protein: CASTPRAAGNQPQHF. CDR3 nucleotides: TGTGCCAGCACCCCTCGGGCCGCTGGGAATCAGCCCCAGCATTTT. This chain links TRBV2 with TRBJ1-5, with unresolved D. The ends were cut back, 7 bases at V and 4 bases at J, with 17 bases in the middle. The germline CDR1 and CDR2 sequences are SNHLY and FYNNEI. The CDR3 contains 15 residues.

Many counts were recorded for this clonotype. The V call is TRBV7-8, the J call TRBJ2-5, with D possibly matching TRBD1 (5 bases). CDR3 length: 16 amino acids. V was trimmed by 0 bases and J by 7 bases, leaving 18 bases between them. Per the germline V gene, CDR1 is SGHVS and CDR2 is FQNEAQ. This CDR3 reads CASSLAGPKEDGTQYF. The CDR3 coding sequence is TGTGCCAGCAGCTTAGCGGGGCCGAAAGAGGATGGGACCCAGTACTTC.

This clonotype was seen only a few times. V gene TRBV29-1 combines with J gene TRBJ1-2; no clear D gene. CDR1 SQVTM and CDR2 ANQGSEA come from the germline V gene. This CDR3 spans 13 amino acids. V gave up 5 bases and J gave up 2 bases, with 12 bases separating them. The chain's CDR3 is CSVKTGINYGYTF. The CDR3 bases are TGCAGCGTTAAAACCGGGATCAACTATGGCTACACCTTC.

The chain recombines TRBV20-1 with TRBJ1-1, with D perhaps TRBD1 (5 bases). This CDR3 comprises 11 residues. Trimming removed 6 bases from V and 3 bases from J, with 8 bases in between. Germline V gene data show CDR1 as DFQATT and CDR2 as SNEGSKA (reference sequence). CDR3 DNA sequence: TGCAGTGCAGCGGGGGACACTGAAGCTTTCTTT. Protein product: CSAAGDTEAFF.

This clonotype was counted at least ten times. This chain joins TRBV9 and TRBJ2-6; tentative D call: TRBD2 (6 bases). The germline V and J ends were trimmed by 0 bases and 11 bases, with 15 bases remaining between them. CDR1 and CDR2 from the germline V gene are SGDLS and YYNGEE. The CDR3 is made up of 15 amino acids. CDR3 nucleotides: TGTGCCAGCAGCGTAGGAGGCGGGGTGATGGACGTCCTGACTTTC. This encodes CASSVGGGVMDVLTF. The variable domain in full, completed from reference TRBV9 and TRBJ2-6, reads DSGVTQTPKHLITATGQRVTLRCSPRSGDLSVYWYQQSLDQGLQFLIQYYNGEERAKGNILERFSAQQFPDLHSELNLSSLELGDSALYFCASSVGGGVMDVLTFGAGSRLTVL.

This clonotype came up many times. The chain couples TRBV6-1 to TRBJ1-2; D is unclear. CDR1 is MNHNS, CDR2 SASEGT, per germline. The ends were cut back, 6 bases at V and 2 bases at J, with 7 bases in the middle. There are 12 residues in the CDR3. CDR3 sequence (DNA): TGTGCCAGCAGCCTTTTAAACTATGGCTACACCTTC. This gives the protein CASSLLNYGYTF.